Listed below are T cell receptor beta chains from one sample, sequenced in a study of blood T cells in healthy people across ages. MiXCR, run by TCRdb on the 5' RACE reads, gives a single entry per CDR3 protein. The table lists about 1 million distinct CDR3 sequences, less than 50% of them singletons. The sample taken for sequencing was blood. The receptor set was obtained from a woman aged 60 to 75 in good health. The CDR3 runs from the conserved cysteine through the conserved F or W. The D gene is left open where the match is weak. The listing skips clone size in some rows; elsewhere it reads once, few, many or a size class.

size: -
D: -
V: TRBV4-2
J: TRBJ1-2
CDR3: CASSQDRDPNYGYTF
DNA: TGTGCCAGCAGCCAAGATCGTGACCCTAACTATGGCTACACCTTC

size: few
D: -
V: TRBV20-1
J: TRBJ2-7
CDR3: CSAAGSTYEQYF
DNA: TGCAGTGCTGCCGGGTCCACCTACGAGCAGTACTTC

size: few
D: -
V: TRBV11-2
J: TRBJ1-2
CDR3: CASSLDRTQRYTF
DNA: TGTGCCAGCAGCTTAGATCGGACGCAGCGCTACACCTTC

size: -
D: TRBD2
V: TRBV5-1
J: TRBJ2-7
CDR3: CASSSSLSGIYEQYF
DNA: TGCGCCAGCAGCTCTTCCCTAAGCGGGATCTACGAGCAGTACTTC

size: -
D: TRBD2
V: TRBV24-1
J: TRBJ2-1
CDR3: CATGGPGTSGHNEQFF
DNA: TGTGCCACTGGGGGGCCCGGGACTAGCGGCCACAATGAGCAGTTCTTC

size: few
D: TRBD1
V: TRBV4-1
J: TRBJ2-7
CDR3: CASSQVGPWGQTSHPMGYEQYF
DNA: TGCGCCAGCAGCCAAGTCGGTCCGTGGGGACAGACAAGCCATCCTATGGGCTACGAGCAGTACTTC

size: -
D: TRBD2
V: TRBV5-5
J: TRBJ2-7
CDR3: CASSLGLAGVRNEQYF
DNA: TGTGCCAGCAGCTTGGGACTAGCGGGAGTACGGAATGAGCAGTACTTC

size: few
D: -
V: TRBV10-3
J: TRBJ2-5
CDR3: CAIKAQETQYF
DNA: TGTGCCATCAAGGCGCAAGAGACCCAGTACTTC

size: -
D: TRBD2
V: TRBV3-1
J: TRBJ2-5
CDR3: CASSQDRSGRPDNEQYF
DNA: TGTGCCAGCAGCCAAGATCGCAGCGGGAGGCCAGACAATGAGCAGTACTTC

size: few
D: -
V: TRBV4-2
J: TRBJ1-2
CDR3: CASSQGMGRHYGYTF
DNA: TGTGCCAGCAGCCAAGGTATGGGACGGCATTATGGCTACACCTTC

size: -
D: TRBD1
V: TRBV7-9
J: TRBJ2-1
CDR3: CASSPTGGQTYNEQFF
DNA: TGTGCCAGCAGCCCTACAGGGGGCCAAACCTACAATGAGCAGTTCTTC

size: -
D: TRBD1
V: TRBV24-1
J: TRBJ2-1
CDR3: CATSDLGTGDEQFF
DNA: TGTGCCACCAGTGATTTGGGGACAGGGGATGAGCAGTTCTTC

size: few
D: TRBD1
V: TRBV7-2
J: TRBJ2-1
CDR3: CASSFRGLEQFF
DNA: TGTGCCAGCAGCTTTAGGGGGCTTGAGCAGTTCTTC

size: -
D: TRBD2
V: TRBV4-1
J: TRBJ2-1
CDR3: CASSQVFVLAGGENEQFF
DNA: TGCGCCAGCAGCCAAGTATTTGTCCTAGCGGGAGGGGAGAATGAGCAGTTCTTC

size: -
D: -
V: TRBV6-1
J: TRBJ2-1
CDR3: CASSEVWTDGQFF
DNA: TGTGCCAGCAGTGAAGTGTGGACTGATGGGCAGTTCTTC

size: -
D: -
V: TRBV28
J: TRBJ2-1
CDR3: CASSLSVGEQFF
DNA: TGTGCCAGCAGTTTATCGGTTGGTGAGCAGTTCTTC

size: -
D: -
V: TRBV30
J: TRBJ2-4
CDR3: CAWGAGHRGTKNIQYF
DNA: TGTGCCTGGGGGGCGGGACACCGCGGGACCAAAAACATTCAGTACTTC

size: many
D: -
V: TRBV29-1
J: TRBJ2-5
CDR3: CSVHRQPGGTQYF
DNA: TGCAGCGTCCACAGACAGCCTGGGGGGACCCAGTACTTC

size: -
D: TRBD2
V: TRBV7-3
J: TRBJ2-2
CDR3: CASSLTGTSAANTGELFF
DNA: TGTGCCAGCAGCTTAACGGGGACTAGCGCCGCGAACACCGGGGAGCTATTTTTT

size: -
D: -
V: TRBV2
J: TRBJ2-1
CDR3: CASSPLTLFSSYNEQFF
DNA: TGTGCCAGCAGTCCGCTGACTCTGTTTAGCTCCTACAATGAGCAGTTCTTC

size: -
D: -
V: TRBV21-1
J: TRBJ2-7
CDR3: CASSNQTPGQSRYEQYF
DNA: TGTGCCAGCAGCAACCAGACGCCGGGACAGTCACGCTACGAGCAGTACTTC

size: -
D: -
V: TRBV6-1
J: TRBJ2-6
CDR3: CASSETGTGILRANVLTF
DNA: TGTGCCAGCAGTGAAACGGGGACCGGGATTTTGAGGGCCAACGTCCTGACTTTC

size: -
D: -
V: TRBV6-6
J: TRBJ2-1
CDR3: CASDWNRDSSNEQFF
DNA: TGTGCCAGCGATTGGAACCGGGACTCAAGCAATGAGCAGTTCTTC

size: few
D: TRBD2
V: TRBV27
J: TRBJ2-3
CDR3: CASTLAGAADTQYF
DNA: TGTGCCAGCACATTAGCGGGAGCGGCGGATACGCAGTATTTT

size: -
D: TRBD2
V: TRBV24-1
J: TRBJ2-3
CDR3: CATGLAGGSDTQYF
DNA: TGTGCCACCGGCCTAGCGGGCGGGTCAGATACGCAGTATTTT

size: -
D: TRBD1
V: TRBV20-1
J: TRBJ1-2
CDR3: CSGIGGSDYGYTF
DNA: TGCAGTGGGATAGGGGGCTCAGACTATGGCTACACCTTC

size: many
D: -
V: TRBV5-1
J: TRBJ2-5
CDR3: CASSFFQETQYF
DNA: TGTGCCAGCAGTTTTTTCCAAGAGACCCAGTACTTC

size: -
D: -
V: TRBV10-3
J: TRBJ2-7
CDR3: CAISASGSDYEQYF
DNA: TGTGCCATCAGCGCCAGCGGGTCCGACTACGAGCAGTACTTC

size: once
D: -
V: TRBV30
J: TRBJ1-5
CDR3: CAWDRNNQPQHF
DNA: TGTGCCTGGGACAGAAACAATCAGCCCCAGCATTTT

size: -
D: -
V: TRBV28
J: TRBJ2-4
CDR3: CASQSPGERNIQYF
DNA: TGTGCCAGCCAAAGCCCCGGGGAGAGAAACATTCAGTACTTC

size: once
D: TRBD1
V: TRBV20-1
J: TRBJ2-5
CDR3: CSARVPAGGETQYF
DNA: TGCAGTGCTAGAGTCCCAGCAGGGGGAGAGACCCAGTACTTC

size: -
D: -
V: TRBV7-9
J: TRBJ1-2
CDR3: CASSPRGQDDYTF
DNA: TGTGCCAGCAGCCCCAGGGGTCAGGATGACTACACCTTC

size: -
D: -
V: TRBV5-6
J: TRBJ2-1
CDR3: CASSLRLAHNEQFF
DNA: TGTGCCAGCAGCTTGAGATTAGCCCACAATGAGCAGTTCTTC

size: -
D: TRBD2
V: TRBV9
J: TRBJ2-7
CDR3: CASRTTSGGLDEQYF
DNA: TGTGCCAGCAGAACTACTAGCGGGGGGTTGGATGAGCAGTACTTC

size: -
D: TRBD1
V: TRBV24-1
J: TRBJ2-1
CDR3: CATSRGQGAYNEQFF
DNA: TGTGCCACCAGCAGAGGACAGGGGGCCTACAATGAGCAGTTCTTC